Listed below are T cell receptor beta chains from one sample, sequenced in a study of post-analysis software for immune sequencing data. Using its own MiXCR run on the PCR reads, TCRdb lists one record per CDR3 protein. The data show 400,000 to 500,000 distinct CDR3 sequences, approximately 42% seen once. Sequenced material: blood. These receptors were collected from a girl aged 2 to 9 with multiple sclerosis. Each CDR3 is given with its conserved first and last residue. The D gene is left open where the match is weak.

TRBV10-3,TRBD1,CAITTQGAGGYTF
TRBV20-1,-,CSTGTPGGNTDTQYF
TRBV20-1,-,CSVKRAAAYEQYF
TRBV10-3,TRBD2,CAITPGLAVYEQYF
TRBV12-3/TRBV12-4,-,CASSLPAGGNYNEQFF
TRBV4-1,TRBD1,CASSQVKPGGALDYGYTF
TRBV28,TRBD2,CASRSGGAHEQFF
TRBV6-2/TRBV6-3,-,CASSPWGEETQYF
TRBV7-7,-,CASSYSPGETQYF
TRBV5-6,TRBD2,CASSILSGLATNEQFF
TRBV20-1,-,CSAAKGEASYEQYF
TRBV4-2,TRBD2,CASSQDGTSGYEQYF
TRBV2,-,CASKDSLNEQFF
TRBV7-2,TRBD2,CASMGTSGRAHEQYF
TRBV5-1,-,CASSPNTYEQYF